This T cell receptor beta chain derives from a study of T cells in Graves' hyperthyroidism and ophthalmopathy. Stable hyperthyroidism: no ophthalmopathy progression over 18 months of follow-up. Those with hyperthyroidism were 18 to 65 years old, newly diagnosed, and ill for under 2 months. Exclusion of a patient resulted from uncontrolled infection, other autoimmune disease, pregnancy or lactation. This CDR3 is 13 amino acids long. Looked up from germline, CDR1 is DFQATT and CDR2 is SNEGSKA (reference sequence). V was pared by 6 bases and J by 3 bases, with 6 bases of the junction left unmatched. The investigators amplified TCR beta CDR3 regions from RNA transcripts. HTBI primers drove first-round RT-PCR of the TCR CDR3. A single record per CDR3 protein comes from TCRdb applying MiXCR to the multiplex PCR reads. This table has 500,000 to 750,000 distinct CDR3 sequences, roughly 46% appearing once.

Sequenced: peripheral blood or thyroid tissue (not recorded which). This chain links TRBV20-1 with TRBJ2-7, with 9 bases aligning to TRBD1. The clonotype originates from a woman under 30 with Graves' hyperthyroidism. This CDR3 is CSAAGTGYYEQYF. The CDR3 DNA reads TGCAGTGCAGCCGGGACAGGGTACTACGAGCAGTACTTC.